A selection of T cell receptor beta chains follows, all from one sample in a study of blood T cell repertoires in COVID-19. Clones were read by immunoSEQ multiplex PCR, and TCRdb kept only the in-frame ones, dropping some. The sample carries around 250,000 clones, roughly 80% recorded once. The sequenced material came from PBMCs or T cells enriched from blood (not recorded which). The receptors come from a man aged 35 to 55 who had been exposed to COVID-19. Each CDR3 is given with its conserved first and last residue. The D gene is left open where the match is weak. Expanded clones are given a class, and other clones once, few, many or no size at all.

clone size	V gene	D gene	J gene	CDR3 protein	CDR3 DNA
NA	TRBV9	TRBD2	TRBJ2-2	CASSQTSGGTGELFF	TGTGCCAGCAGCCAGACTAGCGGGGGCACCGGGGAGCTGTTTTTT
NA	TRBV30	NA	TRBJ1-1	CARLGNTEAFF	TGTGCCCGCCTAGGGAACACTGAAGCTTTCTTT
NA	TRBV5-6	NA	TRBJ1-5	CASSPNSGLGPQHF	TGTGCCAGCAGCCCCAACAGTGGATTAGGGCCCCAGCATTTT
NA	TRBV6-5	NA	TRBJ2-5	CASSYRVQIKETQYF	TGTGCCAGCAGTTACCGCGTCCAAATAAAAGAGACCCAGTACTTC
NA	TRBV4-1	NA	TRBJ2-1	CASPPDNEQFF	TGCGCCAGCCCCCCAGACAATGAGCAGTTCTTC
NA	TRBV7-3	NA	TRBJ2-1	CASSPYTGIRDEQFF	TGTGCCAGCAGCCCGTACACGGGGATTAGGGATGAGCAGTTCTTC
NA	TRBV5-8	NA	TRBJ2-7	CASSLGQGYSYEQYF	TGTGCCAGCAGCTTAGGGCAGGGGTACTCCTACGAGCAGTACTTC
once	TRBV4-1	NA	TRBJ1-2	CASSQETGHYGYTF	TGCGCCAGCAGCCAAGAGACAGGCCACTATGGCTACACCTTC
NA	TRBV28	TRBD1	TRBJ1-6	CASSSGTGTLTPLHF	TGTGCCAGCAGTTCGGGGACAGGGACTTTGACACCCCTCCACTTT
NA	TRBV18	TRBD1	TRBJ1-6	CASSPETGSSPLHF	TGTGCCAGCTCACCAGAGACAGGGAGCTCACCCCTCCACTTT
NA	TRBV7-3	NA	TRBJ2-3	CASRPPGGASDTQYF	TGTGCCAGCAGACCTCCGGGGGGCGCTTCCGATACGCAGTATTTT
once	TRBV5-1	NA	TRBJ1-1	CASSLGSKAFF	TGCGCCAGCAGCTTGGGGAGTAAAGCTTTCTTT
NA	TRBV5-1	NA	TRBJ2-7	CASSWDKSSYEQYF	TGCGCCAGCAGCTGGGACAAGAGCTCCTACGAGCAGTACTTC
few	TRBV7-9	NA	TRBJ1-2	CASSRTGTTFYGYTF	TGTGCCAGCAGCCGGACCGGGACAACCTTCTATGGCTACACCTTC
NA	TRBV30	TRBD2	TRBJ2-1	CAWSVLERGGIAGGGGSYNEQFF	TGTGCCTGGAGTGTACTCGAGCGGGGGGGAATAGCAGGCGGCGGCGGCTCCTACAATGAGCAGTTCTTC